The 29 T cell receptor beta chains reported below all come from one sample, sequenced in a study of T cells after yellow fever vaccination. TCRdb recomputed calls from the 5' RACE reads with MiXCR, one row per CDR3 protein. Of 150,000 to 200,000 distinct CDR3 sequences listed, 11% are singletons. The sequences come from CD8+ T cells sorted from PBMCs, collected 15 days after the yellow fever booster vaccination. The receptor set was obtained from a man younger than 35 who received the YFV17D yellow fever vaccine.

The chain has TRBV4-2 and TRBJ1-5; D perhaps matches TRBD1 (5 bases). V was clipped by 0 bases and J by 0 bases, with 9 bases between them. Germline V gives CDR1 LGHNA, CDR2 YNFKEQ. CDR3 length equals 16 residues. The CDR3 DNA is TGTGCCAGCAGCCAAGAGGGACTCCTTAGCAATCAGCCCCAGCATTTT. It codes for CASSQEGLLSNQPQHF.

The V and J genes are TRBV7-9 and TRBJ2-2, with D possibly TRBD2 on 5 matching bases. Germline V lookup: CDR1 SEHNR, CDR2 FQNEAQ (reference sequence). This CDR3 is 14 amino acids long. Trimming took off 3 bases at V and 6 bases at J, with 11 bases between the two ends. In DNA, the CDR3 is TGTGCCAGCAGCTTTTGGCTAGCCTCCGGGGAGCTGTTTTTT. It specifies CASSFWLASGELFF.

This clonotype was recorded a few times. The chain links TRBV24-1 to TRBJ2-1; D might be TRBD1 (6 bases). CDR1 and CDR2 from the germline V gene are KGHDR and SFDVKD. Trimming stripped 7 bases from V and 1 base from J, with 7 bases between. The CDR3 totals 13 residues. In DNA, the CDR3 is TGTGCCACCAGACAGGGTTCCTACAATGAGCAGTTCTTC. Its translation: CATRQGSYNEQFF.

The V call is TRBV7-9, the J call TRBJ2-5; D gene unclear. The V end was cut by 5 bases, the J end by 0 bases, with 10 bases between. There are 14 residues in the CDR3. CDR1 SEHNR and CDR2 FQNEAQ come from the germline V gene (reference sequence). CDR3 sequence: CASSLGPYQETQYF. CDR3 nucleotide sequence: TGTGCCAGCAGCCTTGGACCGTACCAAGAGACCCAGTACTTC. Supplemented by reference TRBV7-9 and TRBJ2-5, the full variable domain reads DTGVSQNPRHKITKRGQNVTFRCDPISEHNRLYWYRQTLGQGPEFLTYFQNEAQLEKSRLLSDRFSAERPKGSFSTLEIQRTEQGDSAMYLCASSLGPYQETQYFGPGTRLLVL.

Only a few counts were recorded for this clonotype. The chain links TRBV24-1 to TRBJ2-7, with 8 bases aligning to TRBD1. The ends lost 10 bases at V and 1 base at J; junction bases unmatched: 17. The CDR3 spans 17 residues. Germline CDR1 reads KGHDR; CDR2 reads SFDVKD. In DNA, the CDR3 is TGTGCCACTTACTCACTTTGGACAGGGCTTAGTTCCTACGAGCAGTACTTC. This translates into CATYSLWTGLSSYEQYF.

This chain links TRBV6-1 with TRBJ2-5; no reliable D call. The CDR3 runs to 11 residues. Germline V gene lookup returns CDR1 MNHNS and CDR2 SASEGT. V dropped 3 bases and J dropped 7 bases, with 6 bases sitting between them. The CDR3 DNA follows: TGTGCCAGCAGTGACTCGGGGACCCAGTACTTC. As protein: CASSDSGTQYF.

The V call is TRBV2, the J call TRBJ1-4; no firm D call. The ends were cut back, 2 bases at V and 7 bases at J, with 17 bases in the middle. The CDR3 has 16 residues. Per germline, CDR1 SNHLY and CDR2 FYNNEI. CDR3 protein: CASSESESDGGEKLFF. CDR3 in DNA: TGTGCCAGCAGTGAAAGTGAGTCGGATGGTGGTGAAAAACTGTTTTTT.

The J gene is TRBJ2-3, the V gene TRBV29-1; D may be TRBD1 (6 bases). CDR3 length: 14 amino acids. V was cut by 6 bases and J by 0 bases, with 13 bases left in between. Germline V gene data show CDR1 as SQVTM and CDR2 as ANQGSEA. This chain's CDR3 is CSVSSTGSTDTQYF. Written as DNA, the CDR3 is TGCAGCGTCTCTTCGACAGGTAGCACAGATACGCAGTATTTT.

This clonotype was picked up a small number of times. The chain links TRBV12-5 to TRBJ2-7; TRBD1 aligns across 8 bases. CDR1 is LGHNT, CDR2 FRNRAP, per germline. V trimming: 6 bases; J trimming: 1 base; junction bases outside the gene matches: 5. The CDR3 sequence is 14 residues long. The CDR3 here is CASGPDRASYEQYF. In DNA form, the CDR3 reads TGTGCTAGTGGACCGGACAGGGCGTCCTACGAGCAGTACTTC.

The CDR3 DNA is TGTGCCAGCAGCTTCACCGGGGGCGGTGAGCAGTTCTTC. This encodes CASSFTGGGEQFF. The chain uses TRBV7-2 and TRBJ2-1; TRBD1 or TRBD2 may be the D gene (6 bases each). V lost 3 bases to trimming and J lost 9 bases, with 12 bases between them. The CDR3 covers 13 residues. Germline V gives CDR1 SGHTA, CDR2 FQGNSA.

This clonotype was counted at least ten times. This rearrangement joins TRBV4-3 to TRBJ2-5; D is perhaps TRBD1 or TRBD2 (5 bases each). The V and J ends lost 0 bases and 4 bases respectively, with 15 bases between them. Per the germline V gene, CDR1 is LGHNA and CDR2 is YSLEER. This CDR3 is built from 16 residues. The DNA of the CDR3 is TGCGCCAGCAGCCAAGACCCGGGACCTTCCCCAGAGACCCAGTACTTC. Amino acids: CASSQDPGPSPETQYF.

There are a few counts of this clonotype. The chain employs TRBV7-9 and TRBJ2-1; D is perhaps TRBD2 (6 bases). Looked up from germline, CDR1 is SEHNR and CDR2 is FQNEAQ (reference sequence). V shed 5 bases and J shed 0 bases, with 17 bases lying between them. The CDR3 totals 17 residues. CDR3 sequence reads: CASSPGHRDFSYNEQFF. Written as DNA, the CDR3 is TGTGCCAGCAGCCCCGGGCACCGGGACTTCTCCTACAATGAGCAGTTCTTC.

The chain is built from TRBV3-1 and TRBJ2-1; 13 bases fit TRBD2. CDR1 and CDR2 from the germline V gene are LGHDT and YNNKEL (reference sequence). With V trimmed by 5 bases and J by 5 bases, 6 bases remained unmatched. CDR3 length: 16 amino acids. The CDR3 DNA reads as TGTGCCAGCAGCTTCACTAGCGGGGGGGCTAACAATGAGCAGTTCTTC. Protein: CASSFTSGGANNEQFF.

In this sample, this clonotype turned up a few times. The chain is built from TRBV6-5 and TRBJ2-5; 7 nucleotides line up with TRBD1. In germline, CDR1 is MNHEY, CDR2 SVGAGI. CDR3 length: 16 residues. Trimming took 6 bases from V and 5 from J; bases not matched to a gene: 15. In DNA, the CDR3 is TGTGCCAGCAGCCAAACCACAGGGGAAGGTTGGGAGACCCAGTACTTC. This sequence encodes CASSQTTGEGWETQYF.

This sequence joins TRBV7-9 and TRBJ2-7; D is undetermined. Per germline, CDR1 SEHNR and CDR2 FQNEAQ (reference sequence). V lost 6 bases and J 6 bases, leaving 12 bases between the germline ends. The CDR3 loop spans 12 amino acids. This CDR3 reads CASSSHSTEQYF. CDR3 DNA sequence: TGTGCCAGCAGTTCTCACAGTACCGAGCAGTACTTC.

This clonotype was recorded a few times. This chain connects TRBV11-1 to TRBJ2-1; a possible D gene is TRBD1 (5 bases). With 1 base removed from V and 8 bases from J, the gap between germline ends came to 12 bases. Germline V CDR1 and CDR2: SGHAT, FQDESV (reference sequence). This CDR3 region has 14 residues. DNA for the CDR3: TGTGCCAGCAGCTTAGGGGTAGACAGCGATGAGCAGTTCTTC. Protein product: CASSLGVDSDEQFF.

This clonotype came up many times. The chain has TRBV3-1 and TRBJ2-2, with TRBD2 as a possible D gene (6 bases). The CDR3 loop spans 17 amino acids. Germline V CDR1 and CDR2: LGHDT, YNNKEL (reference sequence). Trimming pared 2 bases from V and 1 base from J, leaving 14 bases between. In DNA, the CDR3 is TGTGCCAGCAGCCAATACCCCCCCGGGGGGAACACCGGGGAGCTGTTTTTT. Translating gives CASSQYPPGGNTGELFF.

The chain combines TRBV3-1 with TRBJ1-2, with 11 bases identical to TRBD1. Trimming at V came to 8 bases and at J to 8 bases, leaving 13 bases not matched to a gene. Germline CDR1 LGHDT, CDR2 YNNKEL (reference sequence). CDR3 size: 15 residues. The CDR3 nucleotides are TGTGCCAGCGGCCTAATAGGACAGGGGGCATTGGGCTACACCTTC. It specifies CASGLIGQGALGYTF. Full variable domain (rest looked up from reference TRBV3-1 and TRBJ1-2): DTAVSQTPKYLVTQMGNDKSIKCEQNLGHDTMYWYKQDSKKFLKIMFSYNNKELIINETVPNRFSPKSPDKAHLNLHINSLELGDSAVYFCASGLIGQGALGYTFGSGTRLTVV.

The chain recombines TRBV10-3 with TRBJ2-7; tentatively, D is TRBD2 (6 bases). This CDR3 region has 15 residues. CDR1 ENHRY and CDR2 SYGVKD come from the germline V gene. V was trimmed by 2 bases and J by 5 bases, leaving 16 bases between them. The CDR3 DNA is TGTGCCATCAGTGAGACGGCGGGGCAGAGGAACGAGCAGTACTTC. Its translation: CAISETAGQRNEQYF.

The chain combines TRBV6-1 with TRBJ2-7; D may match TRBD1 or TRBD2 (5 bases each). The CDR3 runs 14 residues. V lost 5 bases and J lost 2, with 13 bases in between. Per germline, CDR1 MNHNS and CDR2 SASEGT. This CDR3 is CASSPRDPAYEQYF. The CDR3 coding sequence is TGTGCCAGCAGTCCCAGGGACCCAGCCTACGAGCAGTACTTC.

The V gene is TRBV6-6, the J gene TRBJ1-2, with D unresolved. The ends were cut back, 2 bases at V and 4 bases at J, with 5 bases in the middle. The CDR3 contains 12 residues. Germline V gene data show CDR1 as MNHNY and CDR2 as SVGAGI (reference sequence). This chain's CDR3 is CASSYGVYGYTF. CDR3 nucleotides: TGTGCCAGCAGTTACGGTGTCTATGGCTACACCTTC.

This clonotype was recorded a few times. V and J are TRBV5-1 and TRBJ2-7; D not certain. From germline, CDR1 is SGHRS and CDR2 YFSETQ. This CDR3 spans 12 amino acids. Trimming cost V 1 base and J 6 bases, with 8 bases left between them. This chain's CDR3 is CASSLRWGEQYF. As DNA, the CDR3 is TGCGCCAGCAGCTTGCGCTGGGGCGAGCAGTACTTC.

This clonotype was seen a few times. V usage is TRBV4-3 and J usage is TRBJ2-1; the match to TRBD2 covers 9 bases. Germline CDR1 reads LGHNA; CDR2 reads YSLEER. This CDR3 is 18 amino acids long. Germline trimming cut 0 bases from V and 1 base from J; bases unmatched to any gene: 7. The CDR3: CASSQEGAGGHSYNEQFF. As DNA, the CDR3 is TGCGCCAGCAGCCAAGAGGGGGCGGGGGGGCATTCCTACAATGAGCAGTTCTTC.

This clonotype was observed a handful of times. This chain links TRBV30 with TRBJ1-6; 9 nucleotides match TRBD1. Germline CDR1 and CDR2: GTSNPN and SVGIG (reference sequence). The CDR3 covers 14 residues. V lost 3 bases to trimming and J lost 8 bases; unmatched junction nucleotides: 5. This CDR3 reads CAWSPGQGHSPLHF. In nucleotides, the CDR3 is TGTGCCTGGAGCCCCGGACAGGGGCATTCACCCCTCCACTTT.

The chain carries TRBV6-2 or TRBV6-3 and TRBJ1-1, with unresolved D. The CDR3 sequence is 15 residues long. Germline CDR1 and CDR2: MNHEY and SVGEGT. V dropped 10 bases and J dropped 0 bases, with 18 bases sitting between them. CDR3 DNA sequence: TGTGCCACCCGGCGGAGGGCTGGGGTGAACACTGAAGCTTTCTTT. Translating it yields CATRRRAGVNTEAFF.

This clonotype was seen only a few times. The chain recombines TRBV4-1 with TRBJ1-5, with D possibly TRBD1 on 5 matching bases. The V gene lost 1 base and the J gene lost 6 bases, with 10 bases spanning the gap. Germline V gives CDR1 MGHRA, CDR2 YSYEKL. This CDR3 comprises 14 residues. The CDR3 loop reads CASSQAQGPQPQHF. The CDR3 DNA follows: TGCGCCAGCAGCCAAGCGCAGGGCCCTCAGCCCCAGCATTTT.

DNA for the CDR3: TGTGCCAGCAGCCTATGGGGGGCGCCCACAGATACGCAGTATTTT. Amino acid sequence: CASSLWGAPTDTQYF. This chain uses TRBV7-2 with TRBJ2-3; D assignment may be TRBD1 or TRBD2 (6 bases each). The CDR3 has 15 residues. CDR1 is SGHTA, CDR2 FQGNSA, per germline. V gave up 5 bases and J gave up 2 bases, with 14 bases separating them.

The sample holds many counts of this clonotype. CDR3 nucleotides: TGTGCCAGCAGCCCGAGGGGCGGGGAGCTGTTTTTT. It is translated as CASSPRGGELFF. J is TRBJ2-2 and V is TRBV7-6, with D perhaps being TRBD1 or TRBD2 (5 bases each). Trimming cost V 5 bases and J 7 bases, with 8 bases left between them. The CDR3 is made up of 12 amino acids. Germline values: CDR1 SGHVS, CDR2 FNYEAQ.

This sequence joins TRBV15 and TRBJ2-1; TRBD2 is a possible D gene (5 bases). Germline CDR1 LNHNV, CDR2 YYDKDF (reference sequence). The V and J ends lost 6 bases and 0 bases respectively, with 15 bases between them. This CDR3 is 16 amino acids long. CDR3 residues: CATRLGGSSSYNEQFF. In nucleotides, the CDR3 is TGTGCCACCAGACTTGGCGGGTCGAGCTCCTACAATGAGCAGTTCTTC. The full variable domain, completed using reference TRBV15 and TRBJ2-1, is DAMVIQNPRYQVTQFGKPVTLSCSQTLNHNVMYWYQQKSSQAPKLLFHYYDKDFNNEADTPDNFQSRRPNTSFCFLDIRSPGLGDTAMYLCATRLGGSSSYNEQFFGPGTRLTVL.